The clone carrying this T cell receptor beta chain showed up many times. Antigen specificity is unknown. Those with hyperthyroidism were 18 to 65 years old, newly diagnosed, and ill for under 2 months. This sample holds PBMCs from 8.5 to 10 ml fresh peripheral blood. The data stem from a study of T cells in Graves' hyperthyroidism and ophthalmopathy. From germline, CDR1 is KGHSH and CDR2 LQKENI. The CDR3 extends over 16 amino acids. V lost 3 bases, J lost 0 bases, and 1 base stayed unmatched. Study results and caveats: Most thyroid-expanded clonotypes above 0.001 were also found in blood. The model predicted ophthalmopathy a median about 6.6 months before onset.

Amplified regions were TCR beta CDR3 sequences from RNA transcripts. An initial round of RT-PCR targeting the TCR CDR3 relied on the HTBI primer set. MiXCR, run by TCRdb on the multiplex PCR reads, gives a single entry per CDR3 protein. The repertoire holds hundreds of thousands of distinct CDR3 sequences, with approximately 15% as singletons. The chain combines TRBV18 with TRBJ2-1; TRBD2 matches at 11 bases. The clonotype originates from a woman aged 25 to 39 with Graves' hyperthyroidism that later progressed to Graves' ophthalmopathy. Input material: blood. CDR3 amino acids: CASSPLAGGSYNEQFF. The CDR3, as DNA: TGTGCCAGCTCACCGCTAGCGGGGGGCTCCTACAATGAGCAGTTCTTC.